The 4 T cell receptor beta chains reported below all come from one sample, sequenced in a study of cytomegalovirus exposure and HLA in healthy donors. The table came from immunoSEQ multiplex PCR; TCRdb's copy has only in-frame clones and leaves some out. This table holds around 150,000 clones, around nine tenths found once. The sequenced material came from PBMCs. These receptors all stem from a woman aged 18-29 years in good health and CMV-seropositive.

V usage is TRBV5-5 and J usage is TRBJ2-7; 7 nucleotides line up with TRBD1. The CDR3 consists of 14 residues. Per the germline V gene, CDR1 is SGHKS and CDR2 is YYEKEE (reference sequence). The V segment lost 0 bases and the J segment 3 bases; nucleotides outside the gene matches: 3. CDR3 DNA: TGTGCCAGCAGCTTGGGGGGACAGCGCTACGAGCAGTACTTC. Its translation: CASSLGGQRYEQYF.

The V call is TRBV6-5, the J call TRBJ1-4; no clear D gene. CDR3 length: 15 amino acids. Trimming shortened V by 0 bases and J by 8 bases, and 13 bases separated the two germline ends. CDR1 and CDR2 (germline): MNHEY, SVGAGI. In nucleotides, the CDR3 is TGTGCCAGCAGTTACTCTACCGGGTCGAGAGAAAAACTGTTTTTT. This gives the protein CASSYSTGSREKLFF.

The chain's CDR3 is CASSFPGGLYSNQPQHF. The CDR3 DNA reads TGTGCCAGCAGTTTCCCGGGGGGTTTATATAGCAATCAGCCCCAGCATTTT. The chain employs TRBV28 and TRBJ1-5; TRBD1 is a possible D gene (5 bases). Trimming pared 3 bases from V and 0 bases from J, leaving 15 bases between. Germline values: CDR1 MDHEN, CDR2 SYDVKM. The CDR3 sequence is 17 residues long. Looking up the rest from reference TRBV28 and TRBJ1-5 gives the full variable domain: DVKVTQSSRYLVKRTGEKVFLECVQDMDHENMFWYRQDPGLGLRLIYFSYDVKMKEKGDIPEGYSVSREKKERFSLILESASTNQTSMYLCASSFPGGLYSNQPQHFGDGTRLSIL.

J is TRBJ2-3 and V is TRBV20-1; D is undetermined. In germline, CDR1 is DFQATT, CDR2 SNEGSKA (reference sequence). The CDR3 totals 11 residues. Trimming shortened V by 2 bases and J by 2 bases, and 2 bases separated the two germline ends. The CDR3 region is CSARLTDTQYF. As DNA, the CDR3 is TGCAGTGCTAGACTCACAGATACGCAGTATTTT.